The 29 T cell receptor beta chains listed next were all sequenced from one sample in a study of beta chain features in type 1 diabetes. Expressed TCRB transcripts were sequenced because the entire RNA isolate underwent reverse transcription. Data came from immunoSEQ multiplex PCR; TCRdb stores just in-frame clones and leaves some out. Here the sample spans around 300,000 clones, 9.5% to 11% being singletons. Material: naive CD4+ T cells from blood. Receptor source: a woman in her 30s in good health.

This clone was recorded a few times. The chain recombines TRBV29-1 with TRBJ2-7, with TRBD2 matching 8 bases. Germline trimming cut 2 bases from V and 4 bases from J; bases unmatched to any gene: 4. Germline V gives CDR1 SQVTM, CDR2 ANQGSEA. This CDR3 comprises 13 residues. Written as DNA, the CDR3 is TGCAGCGTTGAATCCAGCGGGAGATACGAGCAGTACTTC. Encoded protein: CSVESSGRYEQYF.

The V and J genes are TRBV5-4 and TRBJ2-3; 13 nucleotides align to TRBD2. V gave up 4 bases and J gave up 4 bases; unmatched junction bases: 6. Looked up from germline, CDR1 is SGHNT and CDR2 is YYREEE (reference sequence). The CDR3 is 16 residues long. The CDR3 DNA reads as TGTGCCAGCAGCAGTCCGGGACTAGCGGGATCAGATACGCAGTATTTT. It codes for CASSSPGLAGSDTQYF.

The DNA of the CDR3 is TGCGCCAGCAGTCCGGGGGCGGGAGCGCTCCTCAATGAGCAGTTCTTC. It codes for CASSPGAGALLNEQFF. V is TRBV23-1 and J is TRBJ2-1; TRBD2 might be the D (7 bases). TRBV23-1 has ORF status, its function being uncertain. The CDR3 has 16 amino acids. Trimming cost V 4 bases and J 6 bases, with 19 bases left between them.

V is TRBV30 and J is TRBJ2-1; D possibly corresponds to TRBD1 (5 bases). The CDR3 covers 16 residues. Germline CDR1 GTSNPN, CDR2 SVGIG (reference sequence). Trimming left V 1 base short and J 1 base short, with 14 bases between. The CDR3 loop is CAWSGSAGISYNEQFF. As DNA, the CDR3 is TGTGCCTGGAGTGGTTCCGCAGGGATTTCCTACAATGAGCAGTTCTTC.

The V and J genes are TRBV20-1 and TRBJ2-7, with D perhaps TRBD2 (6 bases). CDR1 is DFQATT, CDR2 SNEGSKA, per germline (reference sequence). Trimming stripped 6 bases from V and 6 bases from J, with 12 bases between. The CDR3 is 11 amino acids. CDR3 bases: TGCAGTGCCAGACTAGTTTCCGAGCAGTACTTC. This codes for CSARLVSEQYF.

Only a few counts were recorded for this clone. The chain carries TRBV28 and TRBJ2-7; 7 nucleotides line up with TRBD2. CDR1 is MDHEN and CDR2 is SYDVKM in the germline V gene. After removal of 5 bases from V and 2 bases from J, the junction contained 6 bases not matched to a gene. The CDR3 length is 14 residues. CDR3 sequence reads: CASSTSGGTYEQYF. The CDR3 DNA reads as TGTGCCAGCAGTACATCCGGGGGGACCTACGAGCAGTACTTC.

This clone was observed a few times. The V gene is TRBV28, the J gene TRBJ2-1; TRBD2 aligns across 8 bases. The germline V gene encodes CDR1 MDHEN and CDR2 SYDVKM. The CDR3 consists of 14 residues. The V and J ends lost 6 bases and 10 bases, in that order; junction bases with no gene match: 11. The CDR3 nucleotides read TGTGCCAGCAGATCCGGGACTAGGGAGCGCGAGCAGTTCTTC. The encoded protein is CASRSGTREREQFF.

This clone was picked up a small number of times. The CDR3 DNA sequence: TGTGCCAGCTCACCAGAGTCGGCGGGGACCTATGGCTACACCTTC. It yields the protein CASSPESAGTYGYTF. The chain uses TRBV18 and TRBJ1-2; a possible D gene is TRBD1 (5 bases). The CDR3 loop spans 15 amino acids. From germline, CDR1 is KGHSH and CDR2 LQKENI. V lost 2 bases and J 4 bases, leaving 14 bases between the germline ends.

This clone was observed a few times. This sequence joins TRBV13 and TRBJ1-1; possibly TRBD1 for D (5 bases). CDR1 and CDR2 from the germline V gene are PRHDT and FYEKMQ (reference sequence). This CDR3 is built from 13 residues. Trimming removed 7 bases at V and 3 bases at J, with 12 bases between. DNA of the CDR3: TGTGCCAGCAACCCTAGACAGTACACTGAAGCTTTCTTT. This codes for CASNPRQYTEAFF.

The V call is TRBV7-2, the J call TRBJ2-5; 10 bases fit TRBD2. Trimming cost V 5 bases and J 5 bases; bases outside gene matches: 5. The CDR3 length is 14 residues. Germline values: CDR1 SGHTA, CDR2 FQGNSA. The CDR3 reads CASSDRAGGETQYF. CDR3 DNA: TGTGCCAGCAGCGACCGAGCGGGAGGGGAGACCCAGTACTTC.

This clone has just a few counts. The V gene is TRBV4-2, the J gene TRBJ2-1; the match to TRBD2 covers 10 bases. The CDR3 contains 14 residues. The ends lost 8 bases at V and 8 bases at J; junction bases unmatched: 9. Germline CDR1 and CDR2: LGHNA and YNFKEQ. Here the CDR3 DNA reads TGTGCCAGCGGGCCTAGCGGGAGCCAGGATGAGCAGTTCTTC. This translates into CASGPSGSQDEQFF.

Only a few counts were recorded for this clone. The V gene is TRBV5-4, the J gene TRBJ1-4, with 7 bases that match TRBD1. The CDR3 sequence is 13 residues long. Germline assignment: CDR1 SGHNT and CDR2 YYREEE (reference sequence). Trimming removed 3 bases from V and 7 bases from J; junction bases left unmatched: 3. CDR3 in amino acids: CASSSGQAEKLFF. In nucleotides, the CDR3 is TGTGCCAGCAGCTCCGGACAGGCTGAAAAACTGTTTTTT.

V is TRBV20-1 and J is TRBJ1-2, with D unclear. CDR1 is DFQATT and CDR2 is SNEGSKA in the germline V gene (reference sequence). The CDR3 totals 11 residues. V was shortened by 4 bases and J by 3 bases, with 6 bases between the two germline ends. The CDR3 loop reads CSATLHYGYTF. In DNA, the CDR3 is TGCAGTGCTACTCTACACTATGGCTACACCTTC.

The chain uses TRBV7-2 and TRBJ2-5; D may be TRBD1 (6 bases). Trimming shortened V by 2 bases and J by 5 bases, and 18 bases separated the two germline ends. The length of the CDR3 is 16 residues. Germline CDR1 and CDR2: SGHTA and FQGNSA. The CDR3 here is CASSLRAPGAQETQYF. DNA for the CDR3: TGTGCCAGCAGCTTAAGGGCCCCAGGGGCGCAGGAGACCCAGTACTTC.

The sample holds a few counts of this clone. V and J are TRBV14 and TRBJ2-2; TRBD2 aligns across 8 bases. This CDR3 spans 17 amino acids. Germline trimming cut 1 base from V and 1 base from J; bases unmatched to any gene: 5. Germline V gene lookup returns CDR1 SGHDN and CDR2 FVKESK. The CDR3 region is CASSQAPSGLNTGELFF. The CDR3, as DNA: TGTGCCAGCAGCCAAGCTCCTAGCGGGCTGAACACCGGGGAGCTGTTTTTT.

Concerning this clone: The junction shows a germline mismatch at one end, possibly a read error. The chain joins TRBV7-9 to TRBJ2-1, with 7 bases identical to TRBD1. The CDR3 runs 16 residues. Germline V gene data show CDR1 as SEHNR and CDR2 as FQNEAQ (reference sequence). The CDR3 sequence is CASSLGGARSYNEQFF. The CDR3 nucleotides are TGTGCCAGCAGTTTAGGGGGCGCGAGGAGCTACAATGAGCAGTTCTTC.

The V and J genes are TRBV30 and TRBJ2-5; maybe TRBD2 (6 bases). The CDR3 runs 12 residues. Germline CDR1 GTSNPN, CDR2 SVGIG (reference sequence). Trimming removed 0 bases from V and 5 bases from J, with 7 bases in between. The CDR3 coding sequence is TGTGCCTGGAGTGTAAGCGGGGAGACCCAGTACTTC. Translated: CAWSVSGETQYF.

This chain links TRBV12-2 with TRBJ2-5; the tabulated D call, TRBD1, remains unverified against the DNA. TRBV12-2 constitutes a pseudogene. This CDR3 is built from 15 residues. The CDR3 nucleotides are TGTGCAAGTCGCCCCGACAGGGGGCATGGAGAGACCCAGTACTTC. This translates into CASRPDRGHGETQYF.

Written as DNA, the CDR3 is TGTGCCAGCAGCGCCGGGACAGGTTTGACCTACGAGCAGTACTTC. This codes for CASSAGTGLTYEQYF. The gene calls are TRBV9 and TRBJ2-7; 8 bases are shared with TRBD1. V was pared by 3 bases and J by 2 bases, with 7 bases of the junction left unmatched. Germline V gene data show CDR1 as SGDLS and CDR2 as YYNGEE. The CDR3 spans 15 residues.

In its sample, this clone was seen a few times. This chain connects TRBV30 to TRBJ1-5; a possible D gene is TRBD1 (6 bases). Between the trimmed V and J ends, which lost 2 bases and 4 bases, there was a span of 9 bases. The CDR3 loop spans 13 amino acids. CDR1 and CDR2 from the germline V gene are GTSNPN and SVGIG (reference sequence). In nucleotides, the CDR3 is TGTGCCTGGAGTTTGACAGGAAATCAGCCCCAGCATTTT. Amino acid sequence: CAWSLTGNQPQHF. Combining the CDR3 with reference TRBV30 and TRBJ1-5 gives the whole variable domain SQTIHQWPATLVQPVGSPLSLECTVEGTSNPNLYWYRQAAGRGLQLLFYSVGIGQISSEVPQNLSASRPQDRQFILSSKKLLLSDSGFYLCAWSLTGNQPQHFGDGTRLSIL.

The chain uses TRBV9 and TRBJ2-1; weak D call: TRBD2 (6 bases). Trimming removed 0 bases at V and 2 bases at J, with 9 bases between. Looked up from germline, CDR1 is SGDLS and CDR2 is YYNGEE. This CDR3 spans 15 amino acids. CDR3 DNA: TGTGCCAGCAGCGTAGACGGGAGTCCCTACAATGAGCAGTTCTTC. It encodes CASSVDGSPYNEQFF.

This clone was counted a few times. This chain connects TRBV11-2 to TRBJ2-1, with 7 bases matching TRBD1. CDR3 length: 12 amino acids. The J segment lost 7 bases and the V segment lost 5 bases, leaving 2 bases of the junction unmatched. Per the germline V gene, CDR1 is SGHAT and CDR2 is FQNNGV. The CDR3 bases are TGTGCCAGCAGCATACAGGGGAATGAGCAGTTCTTC. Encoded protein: CASSIQGNEQFF.

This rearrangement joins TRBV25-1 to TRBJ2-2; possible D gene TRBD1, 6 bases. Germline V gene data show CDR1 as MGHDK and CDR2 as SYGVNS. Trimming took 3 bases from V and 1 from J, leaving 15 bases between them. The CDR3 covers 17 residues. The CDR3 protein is CASSEVLGAGNTGELFF. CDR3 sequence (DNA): TGTGCCAGCAGTGAGGTGTTGGGGGCCGGGAACACCGGGGAGCTGTTTTTT.

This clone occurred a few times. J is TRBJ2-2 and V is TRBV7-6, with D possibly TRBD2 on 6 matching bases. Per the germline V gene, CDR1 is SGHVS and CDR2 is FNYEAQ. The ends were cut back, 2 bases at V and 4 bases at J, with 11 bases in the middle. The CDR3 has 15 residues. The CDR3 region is CASSLILAPTGELFF. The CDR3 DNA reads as TGTGCCAGCAGCTTAATCCTAGCGCCCACCGGGGAGCTGTTTTTT.

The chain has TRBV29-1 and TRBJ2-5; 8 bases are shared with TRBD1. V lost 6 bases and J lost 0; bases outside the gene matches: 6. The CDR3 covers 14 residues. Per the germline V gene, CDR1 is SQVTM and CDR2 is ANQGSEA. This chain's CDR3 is CSVDDRGYQETQYF. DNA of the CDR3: TGCAGCGTAGACGACAGGGGTTACCAAGAGACCCAGTACTTC.

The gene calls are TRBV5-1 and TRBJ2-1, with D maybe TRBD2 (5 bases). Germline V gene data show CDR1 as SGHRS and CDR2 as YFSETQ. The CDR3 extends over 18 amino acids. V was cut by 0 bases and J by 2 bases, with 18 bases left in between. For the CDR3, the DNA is TGCGCCAGCAGCTTGGCTTGGAAAGCGGAGAAAACCTACAATGAGCAGTTCTTC. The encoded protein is CASSLAWKAEKTYNEQFF.

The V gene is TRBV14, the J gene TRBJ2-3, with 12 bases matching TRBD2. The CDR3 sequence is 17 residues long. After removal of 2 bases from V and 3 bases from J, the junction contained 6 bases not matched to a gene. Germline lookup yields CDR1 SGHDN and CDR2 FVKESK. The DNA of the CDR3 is TGTGCCAGCAGCCAAAACCGACTAGCGGGAGTAACAGATACGCAGTATTTT. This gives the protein CASSQNRLAGVTDTQYF. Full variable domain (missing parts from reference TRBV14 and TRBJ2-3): EAGVTQFPSHSVIEKGQTVTLRCDPISGHDNLYWYRRVMGKEIKFLLHFVKESKQDESGMPNNRFLAERTGGTYSTLKVQPAELEDSGVYFCASSQNRLAGVTDTQYFGPGTRLTVL.

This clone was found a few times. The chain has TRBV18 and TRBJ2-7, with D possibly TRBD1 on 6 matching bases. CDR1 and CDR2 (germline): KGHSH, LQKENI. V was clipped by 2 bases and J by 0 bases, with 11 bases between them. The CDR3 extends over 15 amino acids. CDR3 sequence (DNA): TGTGCCAGCTCACCAGGTGTAGGGGGCTCCTACGAGCAGTACTTC. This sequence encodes CASSPGVGGSYEQYF.

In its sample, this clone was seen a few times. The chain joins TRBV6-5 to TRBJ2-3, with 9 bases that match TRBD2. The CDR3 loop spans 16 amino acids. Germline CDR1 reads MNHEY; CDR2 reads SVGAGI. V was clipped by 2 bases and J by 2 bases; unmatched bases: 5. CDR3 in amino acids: CASSYRLAGTTDTQYF. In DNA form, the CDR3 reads TGTGCCAGCAGTTACCGGCTAGCGGGGACCACAGATACGCAGTATTTT.